Following are 19 T cell receptor beta chains from one sample sequenced in a study of patients and donors after allogeneic stem cell transplantation. MiXCR, applied by TCRdb to the RT-PCR reads, yields one record per CDR3 protein. The table lists some 230,000 distinct CDR3 sequences, roughly 15% of them singletons. Sample: blood, either unsorted or a sorted T cell fraction (not recorded which). The receptors shown here come from a human donor who was either an allogeneic HSCT recipient or a stem cell or donor lymphocyte infusion donor (not recorded which). It is not recorded whose cells these are; they may come from a transplant donor.

This clonotype was seen more than once but under ten times. V usage is TRBV6-2 or TRBV6-3 and J usage is TRBJ1-6, with D maybe TRBD1 (6 bases). This CDR3 comprises 18 residues. Trimming pared 2 bases from V and 10 bases from J, leaving 24 bases between. Germline V gives CDR1 MNHEY, CDR2 SVGEGT. CDR3: CASSYPGADRGSGSPLHF. Written as DNA, the CDR3 is TGTGCCAGCAGTTACCCAGGGGCCGACAGAGGCAGCGGATCACCCCTCCACTTT.

At least ten counts were recorded for this clonotype. The V and J genes are TRBV30 and TRBJ2-5; TRBD2 matches at 7 bases. CDR1 is GTSNPN, CDR2 SVGIG, per germline (reference sequence). The CDR3 has 14 residues. Unmatched junction bases numbered 8, after V lost 1 base and J lost 6 bases. The CDR3 sequence: CAWSASGSQQTQYF. DNA for the CDR3: TGTGCCTGGAGTGCTAGCGGTAGTCAGCAGACCCAGTACTTC.

The chain combines TRBV20-1 with TRBJ1-2; 8 bases are a match to TRBD1. The CDR3 length is 13 residues. J lost 8 bases, V lost 3 bases, and 8 bases had no gene match. CDR1 and CDR2 (germline): DFQATT, SNEGSKA (reference sequence). CDR3 residues: CSASLQGVRGYTF. CDR3 DNA sequence: TGCAGTGCTAGTTTACAGGGGGTCCGGGGCTACACCTTC.

The rearrangement links TRBV4-2 to TRBJ2-1; 12 bases agree with TRBD2. This CDR3 is 16 amino acids long. V shed 4 bases, J shed 5 bases, and the junction held 6 bases outside the gene matches. The germline V gene has CDR1 LGHNA and CDR2 YNFKEQ. The CDR3 reads CASSRVTSGGDNEQFF. The CDR3, as DNA: TGTGCCAGCAGCCGGGTGACTAGCGGGGGTGACAATGAGCAGTTCTTC.

The chain carries TRBV20-1 and TRBJ1-4; weak D call: TRBD1 (5 bases). In germline, CDR1 is DFQATT, CDR2 SNEGSKA (reference sequence). V shed 3 bases and J shed 6 bases, with 11 bases lying between them. The CDR3 totals 13 residues. The CDR3 sequence: CSASWDVDEKLFF. CDR3 DNA: TGCAGTGCTAGTTGGGACGTAGATGAAAAACTGTTTTTT.

This clonotype was counted many times. The chain combines TRBV9 with TRBJ1-5; D may be TRBD1 (6 bases). Trimming stripped 3 bases from V and 8 bases from J, with 15 bases between. Germline V gene lookup returns CDR1 SGDLS and CDR2 YYNGEE. This CDR3 has 14 residues. The CDR3: CASSEGGDGEPQHF. The DNA of the CDR3 is TGTGCCAGCAGCGAGGGGGGTGATGGGGAGCCCCAGCATTTT.

Many counts were recorded for this clonotype. The chain joins TRBV20-1 to TRBJ2-7, with TRBD1 matching 11 bases. V lost 6 bases and J lost 3; bases outside the gene matches: 10. Germline V CDR1 and CDR2: DFQATT, SNEGSKA (reference sequence). The CDR3 consists of 15 residues. CDR3 protein: CSASLTGQGVYEQYF. The CDR3 DNA reads as TGCAGTGCCTCCCTTACGGGACAGGGGGTCTACGAGCAGTACTTC.

The chain carries TRBV6-5 and TRBJ2-1; D possibly uses TRBD1 or TRBD2 (5 bases each). Trimming left V 4 bases short and J 5 bases short, with 9 bases between. The CDR3 consists of 13 residues. Germline CDR1 MNHEY, CDR2 SVGAGI. CDR3 nucleotides: TGTGCCAGCAGTTTTTGGGACGACAATGAGCAGTTCTTC. Protein product: CASSFWDDNEQFF.

In this sample, this clonotype turned up many times. V is TRBV7-8 and J is TRBJ2-1; 10 positions match TRBD2. This CDR3 has 15 residues. CDR1 and CDR2 (germline): SGHVS, FQNEAQ. J was trimmed by 10 bases and V by 2 bases; bases with no gene match: 8. CDR3 region: CASSLSASGSSEQFF. The CDR3 DNA follows: TGTGCCAGCAGCTTATCCGCTAGCGGGAGCTCGGAGCAGTTCTTC.

This sequence joins TRBV7-8 and TRBJ1-2; no clear D gene. This CDR3 has 16 residues. Germline values: CDR1 SGHVS, CDR2 FQNEAQ. Deletions cut 0 bases from V and 1 base from J, with 12 bases between. Here the CDR3 DNA reads TGTGCCAGCAGCTTAGCTACAGTTTCCAATAACTATGGCTACACCTTC. Translated: CASSLATVSNNYGYTF.

The chain combines TRBV10-3 with TRBJ2-1; D is undetermined. Per germline, CDR1 ENHRY and CDR2 SYGVKD. This CDR3 has 15 amino acids. V was shortened by 0 bases and J by 6 bases, with 12 bases between the two germline ends. The CDR3 DNA sequence: TGTGCCATCAGTGAGTCTAACCTCGTTTCCAATGAGCAGTTCTTC. Protein: CAISESNLVSNEQFF.

The table lists this clonotype with a few counts. V gene TRBV12-3 or TRBV12-4 combines with J gene TRBJ1-2; 9 bases fit TRBD1. V shed 6 bases, J shed 7 bases, and the junction held 9 bases outside the gene matches. The CDR3 extends over 14 amino acids. The CDR3 here is CASRGTGGAVGYTF. CDR3 nucleotides: TGTGCCAGCAGGGGAACAGGGGGCGCGGTTGGCTACACCTTC.

This clonotype was seen a handful of times. J is TRBJ1-5 and V is TRBV6-1; weak D call: TRBD1 (6 bases). Trimming pared 2 bases from V and 2 bases from J, leaving 13 bases between. This CDR3 region has 16 residues. Per germline, CDR1 MNHNS and CDR2 SASEGT. The CDR3, as DNA: TGTGCCAGCAGTGAAAGGAGGGCAGGGGGCAATCAGCCCCAGCATTTT. Amino acids: CASSERRAGGNQPQHF.

This clonotype was observed a few times. The chain carries TRBV19 and TRBJ2-7; TRBD1 agrees at 8 bases. The CDR3 consists of 13 residues. Per germline, CDR1 LNHDA and CDR2 SQIVND (reference sequence). The J segment lost 6 bases and the V segment lost 1 base, leaving 2 bases of the junction unmatched. DNA of the CDR3: TGTGCCAGTAGTATAGTACAGGGGGGCGAGCAGTACTTC. As protein: CASSIVQGGEQYF.

A few counts support this clonotype. The chain has TRBV6-6 and TRBJ2-7; 10 nucleotides align to TRBD1. The CDR3 runs to 13 residues. Germline V CDR1 and CDR2: MNHNY, SVGAGI (reference sequence). V gave up 5 bases and J gave up 5 bases; unmatched junction bases: 3. The CDR3 DNA is TGTGCCAGCAGTATCGGGACAGGGGACGAGCAGTACTTC. This sequence encodes CASSIGTGDEQYF.

By share, this clonotype ranks as medium-sized. In DNA form, the CDR3 reads TGTGCCAGCAGCCTGGGGCTCTACAATGAGCAGTTCTTC. This encodes CASSLGLYNEQFF. The rearrangement joins TRBV12-3 or TRBV12-4 to TRBJ2-1, with D maybe TRBD1 (5 bases). Trimming cost V 6 bases and J 3 bases, with 9 bases left between them. This CDR3 is built from 13 residues.

This clonotype was counted only a few times. The chain combines TRBV7-2 with TRBJ2-7; 11 bases are shared with TRBD2. Unmatched junction bases numbered 7, after V lost 0 bases and J lost 0 bases. The CDR3 consists of 18 residues. The germline V gene has CDR1 SGHTA and CDR2 FQGNSA. The CDR3 sequence: CASSLALAGGFSSYEQYF. CDR3 sequence (DNA): TGTGCCAGCAGCTTAGCGCTAGCGGGGGGCTTTAGCTCCTACGAGCAGTACTTC.

This clonotype is medium-sized within its sample. J is TRBJ2-3 and V is TRBV10-3; D gene uncertain. This CDR3 region has 14 residues. The V gene lost 6 bases and the J gene lost 0 bases, with 10 bases spanning the gap. CDR1 ENHRY and CDR2 SYGVKD come from the germline V gene. CDR3 in DNA: TGTGCCATCAGAGGCGCGTTTAGCACAGATACGCAGTATTTT. Translation: CAIRGAFSTDTQYF.

Remarks on this clonotype: This is likely a read error, given that the CDR3 carries no conserved phenylalanine or tryptophan at its end. The rearrangement uses TRBV18 and TRBJ2-3; no firm D call. The germline V and J ends were trimmed by 3 bases and 4 bases, with 8 bases remaining between them. The germline V gene encodes CDR1 KGHSH and CDR2 LQKENI. The CDR3 extends over 13 amino acids. CDR3 nucleotide sequence: TGTGCCAGCTCACCGGACCGCTCAGATACGCAGTATTTA. Translated, it gives CASSPDRSDTQYL.